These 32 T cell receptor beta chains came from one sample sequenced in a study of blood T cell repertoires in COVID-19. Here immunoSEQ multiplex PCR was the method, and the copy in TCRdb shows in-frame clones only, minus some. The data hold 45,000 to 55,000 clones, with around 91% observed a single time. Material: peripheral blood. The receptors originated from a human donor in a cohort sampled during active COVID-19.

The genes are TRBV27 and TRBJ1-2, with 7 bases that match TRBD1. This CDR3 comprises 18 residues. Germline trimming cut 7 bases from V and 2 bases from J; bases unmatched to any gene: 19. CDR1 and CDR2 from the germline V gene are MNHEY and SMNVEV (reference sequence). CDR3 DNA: TGTGCCAGCACCTCGGTCGCAGGGGGTAGGGGACCCAACTATGGCTACACCTTC. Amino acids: CASTSVAGGRGPNYGYTF.

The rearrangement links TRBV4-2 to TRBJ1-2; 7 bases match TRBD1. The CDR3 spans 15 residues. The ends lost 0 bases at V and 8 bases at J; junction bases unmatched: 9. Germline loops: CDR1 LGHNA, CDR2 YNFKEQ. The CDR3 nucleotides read TGTGCCAGCAGCCAAGAACACAGGGGAGGCGGAGGCTACACCTTC. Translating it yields CASSQEHRGGGGYTF.

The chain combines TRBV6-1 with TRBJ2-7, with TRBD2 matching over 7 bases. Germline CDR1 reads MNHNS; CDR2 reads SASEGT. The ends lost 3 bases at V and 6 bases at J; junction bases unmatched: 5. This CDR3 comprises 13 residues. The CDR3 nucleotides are TGTGCCAGCAGTGAGGTAGGGGAGGGCGAGCAGTACTTC. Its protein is CASSEVGEGEQYF.

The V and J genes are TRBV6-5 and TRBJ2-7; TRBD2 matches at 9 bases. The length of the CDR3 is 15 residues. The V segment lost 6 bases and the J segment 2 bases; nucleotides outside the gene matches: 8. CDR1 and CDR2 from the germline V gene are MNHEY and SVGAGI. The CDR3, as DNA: TGTGCCAGCAGGACTAGCGGAGTGGGGGCCTACGAGCAGTACTTC. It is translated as CASRTSGVGAYEQYF.

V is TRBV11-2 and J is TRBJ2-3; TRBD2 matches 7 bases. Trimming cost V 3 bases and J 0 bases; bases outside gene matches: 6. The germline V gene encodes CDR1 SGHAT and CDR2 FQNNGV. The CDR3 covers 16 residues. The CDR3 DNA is TGTGCCAGCAGCTTGGGGGGACTACCTAGCACAGATACGCAGTATTTT. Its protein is CASSLGGLPSTDTQYF.

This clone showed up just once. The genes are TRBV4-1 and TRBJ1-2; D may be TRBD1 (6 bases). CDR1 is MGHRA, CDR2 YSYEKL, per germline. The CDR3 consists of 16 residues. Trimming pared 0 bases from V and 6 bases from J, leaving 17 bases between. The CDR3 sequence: CASSQEPYRVPHGYTF. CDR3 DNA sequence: TGCGCCAGCAGCCAAGAGCCCTACAGGGTACCACATGGCTACACCTTC.

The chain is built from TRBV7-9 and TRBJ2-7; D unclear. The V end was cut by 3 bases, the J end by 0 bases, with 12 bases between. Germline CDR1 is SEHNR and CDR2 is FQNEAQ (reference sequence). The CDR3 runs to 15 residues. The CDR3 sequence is CASSFFARSSYEQYF. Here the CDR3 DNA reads TGTGCCAGCAGCTTTTTTGCCCGGAGCTCCTACGAGCAGTACTTC.

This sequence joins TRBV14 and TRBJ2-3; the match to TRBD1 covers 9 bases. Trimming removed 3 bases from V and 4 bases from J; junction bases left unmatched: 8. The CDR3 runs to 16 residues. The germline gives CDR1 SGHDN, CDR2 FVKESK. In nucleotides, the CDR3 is TGTGCCAGCAGCCAGGCGGGACAGGGAGTACCAGATACGCAGTATTTT. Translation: CASSQAGQGVPDTQYF. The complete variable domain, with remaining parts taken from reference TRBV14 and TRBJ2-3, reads EAGVTQFPSHSVIEKGQTVTLRCDPISGHDNLYWYRRVMGKEIKFLLHFVKESKQDESGMPNNRFLAERTGGTYSTLKVQPAELEDSGVYFCASSQAGQGVPDTQYFGPGTRLTVL.

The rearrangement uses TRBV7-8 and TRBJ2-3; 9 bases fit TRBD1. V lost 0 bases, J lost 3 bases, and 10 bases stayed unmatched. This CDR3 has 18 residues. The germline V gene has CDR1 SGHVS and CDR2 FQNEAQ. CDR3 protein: CASSLASGTGPRTDTQYF. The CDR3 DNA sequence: TGTGCCAGCAGCTTAGCGTCGGGGACAGGGCCTAGGACAGATACGCAGTATTTT.

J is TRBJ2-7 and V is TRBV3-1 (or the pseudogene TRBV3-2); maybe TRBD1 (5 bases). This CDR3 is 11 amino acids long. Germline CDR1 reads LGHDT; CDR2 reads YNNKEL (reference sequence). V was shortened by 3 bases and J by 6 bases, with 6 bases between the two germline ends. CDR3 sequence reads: CASSHGAEQYF. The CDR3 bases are TGTGCCAGCAGCCATGGGGCCGAGCAGTACTTC.

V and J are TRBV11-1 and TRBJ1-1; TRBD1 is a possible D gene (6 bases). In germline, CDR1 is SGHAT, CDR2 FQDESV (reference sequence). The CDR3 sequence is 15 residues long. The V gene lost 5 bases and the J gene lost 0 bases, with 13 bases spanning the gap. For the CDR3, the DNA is TGTGCCAGCAGCGTTGGACAGAGATTGAACACTGAAGCTTTCTTT. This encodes CASSVGQRLNTEAFF.

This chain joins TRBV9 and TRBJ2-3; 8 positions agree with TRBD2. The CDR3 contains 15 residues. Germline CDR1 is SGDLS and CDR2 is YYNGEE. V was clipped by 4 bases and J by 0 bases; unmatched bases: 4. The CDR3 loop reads CASSNSGVSTDTQYF. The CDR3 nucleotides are TGTGCCAGCAGCAATAGCGGGGTTAGCACAGATACGCAGTATTTT.

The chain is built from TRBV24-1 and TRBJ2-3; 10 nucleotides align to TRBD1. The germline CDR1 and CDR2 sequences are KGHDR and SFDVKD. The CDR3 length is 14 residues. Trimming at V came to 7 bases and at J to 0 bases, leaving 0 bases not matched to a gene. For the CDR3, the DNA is TGTGCCACCAGGGGACAGGGGAGCACAGATACGCAGTATTTT. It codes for CATRGQGSTDTQYF.

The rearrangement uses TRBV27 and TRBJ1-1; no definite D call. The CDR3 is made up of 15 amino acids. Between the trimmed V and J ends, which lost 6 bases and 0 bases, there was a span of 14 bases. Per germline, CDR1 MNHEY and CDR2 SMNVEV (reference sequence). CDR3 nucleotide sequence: TGTGCCAGCAGGACCTTCTCGGGGATGAACACTGAAGCTTTCTTT. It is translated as CASRTFSGMNTEAFF.

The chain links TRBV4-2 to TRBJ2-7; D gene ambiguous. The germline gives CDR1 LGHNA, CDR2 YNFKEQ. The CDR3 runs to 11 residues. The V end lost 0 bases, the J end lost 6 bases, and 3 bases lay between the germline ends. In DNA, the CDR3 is TGTGCCAGCAGCCAAGAAGCCGAGCAGTACTTC. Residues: CASSQEAEQYF.

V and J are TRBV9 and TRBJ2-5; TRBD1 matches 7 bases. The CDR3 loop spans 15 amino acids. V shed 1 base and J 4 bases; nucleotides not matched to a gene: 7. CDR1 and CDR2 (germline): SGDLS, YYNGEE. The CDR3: CASSVLQGVLETQYF. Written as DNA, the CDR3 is TGTGCCAGCAGCGTATTGCAGGGGGTTTTAGAGACCCAGTACTTC. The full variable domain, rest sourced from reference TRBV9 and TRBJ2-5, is DSGVTQTPKHLITATGQRVTLRCSPRSGDLSVYWYQQSLDQGLQFLIQYYNGEERAKGNILERFSAQQFPDLHSELNLSSLELGDSALYFCASSVLQGVLETQYFGPGTRLLVL.

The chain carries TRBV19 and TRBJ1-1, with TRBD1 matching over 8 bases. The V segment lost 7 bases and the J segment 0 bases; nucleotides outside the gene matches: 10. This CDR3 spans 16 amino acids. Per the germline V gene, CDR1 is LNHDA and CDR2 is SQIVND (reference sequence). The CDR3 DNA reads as TGTGCCAGTACGAGGACAGGGAGGAGCATGAACACTGAAGCTTTCTTT. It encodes CASTRTGRSMNTEAFF. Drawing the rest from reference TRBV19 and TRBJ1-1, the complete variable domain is DGGITQSPKYLFRKEGQNVTLSCEQNLNHDAMYWYRQDPGQGLRLIYYSQIVNDFQKGDIAEGYSVSREKKESFPLTVTSAQKNPTAFYLCASTRTGRSMNTEAFFGQGTRLTVV.

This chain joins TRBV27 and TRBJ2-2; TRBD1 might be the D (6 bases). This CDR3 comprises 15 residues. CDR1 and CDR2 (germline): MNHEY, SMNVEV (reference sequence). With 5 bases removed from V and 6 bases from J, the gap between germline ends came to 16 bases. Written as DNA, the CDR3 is TGTGCCAGCAGTCCGCTACAGGGCCAGGCCGGGGAGCTGTTTTTT. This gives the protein CASSPLQGQAGELFF.

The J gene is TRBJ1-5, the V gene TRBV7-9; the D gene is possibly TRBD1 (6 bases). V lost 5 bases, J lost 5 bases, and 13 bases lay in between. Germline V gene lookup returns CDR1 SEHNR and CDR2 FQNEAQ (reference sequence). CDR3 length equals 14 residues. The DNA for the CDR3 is TGTGCCAGCAGCCCTGGCAGGGGCGATCAGCCCCAGCATTTT. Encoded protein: CASSPGRGDQPQHF.

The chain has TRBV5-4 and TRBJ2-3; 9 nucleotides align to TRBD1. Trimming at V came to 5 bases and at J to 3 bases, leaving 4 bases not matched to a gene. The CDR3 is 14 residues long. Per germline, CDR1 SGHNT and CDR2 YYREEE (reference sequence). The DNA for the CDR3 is TGTGCCAGCAGACCGGGACAGGGAACAGATACGCAGTATTTT. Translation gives CASRPGQGTDTQYF.

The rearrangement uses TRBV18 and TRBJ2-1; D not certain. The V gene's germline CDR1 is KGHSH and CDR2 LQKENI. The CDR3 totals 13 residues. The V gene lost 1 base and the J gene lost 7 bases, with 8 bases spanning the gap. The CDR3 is CASSPQHRNEQFF. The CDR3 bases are TGTGCCAGCTCACCACAGCACAGAAATGAGCAGTTCTTC.

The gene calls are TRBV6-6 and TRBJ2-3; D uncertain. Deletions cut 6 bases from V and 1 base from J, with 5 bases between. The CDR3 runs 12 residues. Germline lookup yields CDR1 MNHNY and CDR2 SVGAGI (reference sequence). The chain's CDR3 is CASSGGTDTQYF. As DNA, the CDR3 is TGTGCCAGCAGCGGTGGCACAGATACGCAGTATTTT.

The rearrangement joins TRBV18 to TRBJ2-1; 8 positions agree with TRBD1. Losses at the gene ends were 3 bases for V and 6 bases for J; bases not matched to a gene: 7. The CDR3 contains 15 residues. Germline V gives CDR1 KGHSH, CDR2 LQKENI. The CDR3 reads CASSPDRGLVNEQFF. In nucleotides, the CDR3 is TGTGCCAGCTCACCCGACAGGGGATTGGTCAATGAGCAGTTCTTC.

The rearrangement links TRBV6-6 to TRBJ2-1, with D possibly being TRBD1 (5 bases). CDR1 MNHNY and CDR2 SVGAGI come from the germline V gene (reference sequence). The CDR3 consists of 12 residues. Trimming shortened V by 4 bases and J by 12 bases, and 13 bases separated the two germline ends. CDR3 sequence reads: CASSLTLGRQFF. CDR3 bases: TGTGCCAGCAGTTTGACTTTGGGGCGGCAGTTCTTC.

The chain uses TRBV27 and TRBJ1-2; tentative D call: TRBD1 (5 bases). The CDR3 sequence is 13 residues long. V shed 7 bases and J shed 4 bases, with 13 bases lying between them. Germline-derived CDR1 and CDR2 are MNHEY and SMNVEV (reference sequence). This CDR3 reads CASKGRGGYGYTF. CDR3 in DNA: TGTGCCAGCAAAGGACGCGGGGGCTATGGCTACACCTTC.

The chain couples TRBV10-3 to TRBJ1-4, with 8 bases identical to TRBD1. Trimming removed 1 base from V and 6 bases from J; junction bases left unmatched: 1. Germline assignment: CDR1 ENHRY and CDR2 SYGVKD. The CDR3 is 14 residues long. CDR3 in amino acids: CAISELQGDEKLFF. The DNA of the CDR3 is TGTGCCATCAGTGAGTTACAGGGGGATGAAAAACTGTTTTTT.

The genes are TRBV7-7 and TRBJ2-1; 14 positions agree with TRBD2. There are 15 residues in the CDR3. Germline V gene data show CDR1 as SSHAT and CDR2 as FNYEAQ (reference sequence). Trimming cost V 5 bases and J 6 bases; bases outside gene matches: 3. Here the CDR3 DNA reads TGTGCCAGCAGCCGACTAGCGGGAGGGCTCAATGAGCAGTTCTTC. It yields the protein CASSRLAGGLNEQFF.

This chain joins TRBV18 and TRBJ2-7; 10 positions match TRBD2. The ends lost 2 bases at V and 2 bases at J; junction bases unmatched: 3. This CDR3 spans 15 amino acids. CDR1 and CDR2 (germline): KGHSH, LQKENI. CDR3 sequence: CASSPGLAEAYEQYF. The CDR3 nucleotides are TGTGCCAGCTCACCAGGACTAGCGGAGGCCTACGAGCAGTACTTC.

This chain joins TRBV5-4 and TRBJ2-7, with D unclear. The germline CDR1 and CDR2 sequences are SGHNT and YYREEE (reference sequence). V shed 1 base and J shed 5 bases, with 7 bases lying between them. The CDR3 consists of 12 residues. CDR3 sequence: CASSLSEHEQYF. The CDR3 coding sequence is TGTGCCAGCAGCTTGTCCGAGCACGAGCAGTACTTC.

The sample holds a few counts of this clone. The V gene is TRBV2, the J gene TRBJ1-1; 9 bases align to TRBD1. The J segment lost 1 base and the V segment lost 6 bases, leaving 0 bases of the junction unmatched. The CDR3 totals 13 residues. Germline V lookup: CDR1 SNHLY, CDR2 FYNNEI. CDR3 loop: CASRGQGNTEAFF. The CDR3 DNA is TGTGCCAGCAGGGGACAGGGGAACACTGAAGCTTTCTTT.

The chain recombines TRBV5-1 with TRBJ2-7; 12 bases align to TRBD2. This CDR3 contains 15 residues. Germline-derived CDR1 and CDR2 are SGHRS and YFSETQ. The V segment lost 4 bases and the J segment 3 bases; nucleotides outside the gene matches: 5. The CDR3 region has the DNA TGCGCCAGCAGCAGCGGGACTAGCGGGCTCTACGAGCAGTACTTC. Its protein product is CASSSGTSGLYEQYF.

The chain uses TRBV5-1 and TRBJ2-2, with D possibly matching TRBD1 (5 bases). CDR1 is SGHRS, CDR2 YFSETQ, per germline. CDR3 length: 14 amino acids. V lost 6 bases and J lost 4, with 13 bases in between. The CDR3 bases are TGCGCCAGCAATTCGGGTGGGGCCACCGGGGAGCTGTTTTTT. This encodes CASNSGGATGELFF.